Presented here are 13 T cell receptor beta chains from one specimen sequenced in a study of cytomegalovirus exposure and HLA in healthy donors. PCR was performed using 60 Vbeta and 13 Jbeta primers. Sequencing was performed with immunoSEQ multiplex PCR; in TCRdb, only in-frame clones are kept and a portion is missing. The sample holds about 150,000 clones; 80% to 90% are singletons and the top ten take approximately 4.2%. Sequenced: PBMCs. Receptor source: a woman in her forties in good health and CMV-seropositive.

The chain uses TRBV7-2 and TRBJ2-3; unclear D gene. Per germline, CDR1 SGHTA and CDR2 FQGNSA. The CDR3 is 14 residues long. Trimming pared 3 bases from V and 0 bases from J, leaving 7 bases between. CDR3 sequence: CASSFVISTDTQYF. As DNA, the CDR3 is TGTGCCAGCAGCTTCGTTATTAGCACAGATACGCAGTATTTT.

This clone occurred once. The chain employs TRBV7-2 and TRBJ1-5, with 7 bases that match TRBD1. The length of the CDR3 is 13 residues. Losses at the gene ends were 7 bases for V and 0 bases for J; bases not matched to a gene: 0. The germline CDR1 and CDR2 sequences are SGHTA and FQGNSA. The CDR3 bases are TGTGCCAGCAACAGGGGTAGCAATCAGCCCCAGCATTTT. Encoded protein: CASNRGSNQPQHF.

V and J are TRBV6-4 and TRBJ2-6, with D tentatively TRBD2 (5 bases). V was pared by 5 bases and J by 2 bases, with 13 bases between. The CDR3 runs to 16 residues. Germline values: CDR1 MRHNA, CDR2 SNTAGT. In nucleotides, the CDR3 is TGTGCCAGCAGTCCACATGTCGGGGCTGGGGCCAACGTCCTGACTTTC. This encodes CASSPHVGAGANVLTF.

The V gene is TRBV5-1, the J gene TRBJ2-3; a weak D match, TRBD2 (6 bases). This CDR3 has 17 residues. Germline V lookup: CDR1 SGHRS, CDR2 YFSETQ. V was pared by 0 bases and J by 2 bases, with 16 bases between. This CDR3 reads CASSLGTGTGYTDTQYF. For the CDR3, the DNA is TGCGCCAGCAGCTTGGGAACCGGGACTGGTTACACAGATACGCAGTATTTT.

This sequence joins TRBV5-8 and TRBJ1-1; tentative D call: TRBD1 (5 bases). Germline assignment: CDR1 SGHTS and CDR2 YDEGEE. V lost 3 bases and J lost 3, with 21 bases in between. The CDR3 totals 17 residues. For the CDR3, the DNA is TGTGCCAGCAGCTCACCCTTCTTGGGGGGGTCCGACACTGAAGCTTTCTTT. This gives the protein CASSSPFLGGSDTEAFF.

V and J are TRBV30 and TRBJ1-2; D ambiguous. Germline V CDR1 and CDR2: GTSNPN, SVGIG (reference sequence). Trimming removed 4 bases from V and 4 bases from J, with 13 bases in between. The CDR3 totals 13 residues. CDR3 protein: CAWTATGRYGYTF. The CDR3 coding sequence is TGTGCCTGGACCGCAACTGGTCGCTATGGCTACACCTTC.

The chain combines TRBV2 with TRBJ2-3; TRBD1 aligns across 9 bases. The CDR3 covers 24 residues. Germline V CDR1 and CDR2: SNHLY, FYNNEI. V shed 10 bases and J 2 bases; nucleotides not matched to a gene: 37. CDR3 sequence: CATLPTSPVFRQGEGGRATDTQYF. CDR3 nucleotide sequence: TGTGCCACCCTGCCGACATCCCCTGTATTTAGACAGGGGGAGGGAGGGAGGGCCACAGATACGCAGTATTTT.

This clone was detected a few times. This rearrangement joins TRBV6-1 to TRBJ1-3; 8 nucleotides line up with TRBD1. V trimming: 6 bases; J trimming: 0 bases; junction bases outside the gene matches: 4. Looked up from germline, CDR1 is MNHNS and CDR2 is SASEGT. The CDR3 runs to 15 residues. CDR3 in DNA: TGTGCCAGCAGCGACAGGGGACTCTCTGGAAACACCATATATTTT. Translating gives CASSDRGLSGNTIYF.

In its sample, this clone was seen a few times. The rearrangement uses TRBV5-1 and TRBJ2-5; 14 nucleotides match TRBD2. The germline V gene has CDR1 SGHRS and CDR2 YFSETQ. This CDR3 has 15 residues. Losses at the gene ends were 5 bases for V and 4 bases for J; bases not matched to a gene: 4. The CDR3 DNA is TGCGCCAGCAGGACTAGCGGGAGGGAAGGAGAGACCCAGTACTTC. This translates into CASRTSGREGETQYF.

The V call is TRBV25-1, the J call TRBJ1-4, with TRBD1 matching over 9 bases. V was pared by 3 bases and J by 10 bases, with 12 bases of the junction left unmatched. The CDR3 sequence is 16 residues long. The germline gives CDR1 MGHDK, CDR2 SYGVNS. In DNA, the CDR3 is TGTGCCAGCAGTGAGGGTAGCGGACAGGGGAAGGTAAAACTGTTTTTT. It is translated as CASSEGSGQGKVKLFF.

The rearrangement joins TRBV7-3 to TRBJ2-1, with 11 nucleotides matching TRBD1. CDR1 is SGHTA and CDR2 is FQGTGA in the germline V gene. The CDR3 has 15 residues. Trimming took 5 bases from V and 5 from J; bases not matched to a gene: 5. The CDR3 here is CASSPDRGLNNEQFF. The DNA of the CDR3 is TGTGCCAGCAGCCCGGACAGGGGGCTGAACAATGAGCAGTTCTTC.

In this sample, this clone turned up a few times. The chain carries TRBV15 and TRBJ1-2, with D possibly matching TRBD1 (6 bases). The CDR3 consists of 13 residues. Trimming took 3 bases from V and 4 from J, leaving 9 bases between them. Germline lookup yields CDR1 LNHNV and CDR2 YYDKDF (reference sequence). In DNA form, the CDR3 reads TGTGCCACCAGCAGGGACAGACCCTATGGCTACACCTTC. Translating gives CATSRDRPYGYTF.

The V gene is TRBV2, the J gene TRBJ1-5; D not resolved. The CDR3 spans 13 residues. The ends were cut back, 2 bases at V and 4 bases at J, with 6 bases in the middle. Germline values: CDR1 SNHLY, CDR2 FYNNEI. The CDR3 spells CASSEHRNQPQHF. DNA for the CDR3: TGTGCCAGCAGTGAACACAGAAATCAGCCCCAGCATTTT. The full variable domain, in which reference TRBV2 and TRBJ1-5 provide the parts outside the CDR3, is EPEVTQTPSHQVTQMGQEVILRCVPISNHLYFYWYRQILGQKVEFLVSFYNNEISEKSEIFDDQFSVERPDGSNFTLKIRSTKLEDSAMYFCASSEHRNQPQHFGDGTRLSIL.